One sample yielded the 16 T cell receptor beta chains listed below, sequenced in a study of T cell responses to AZD1222 COVID-19 vaccine. Using immunoSEQ multiplex PCR, the repertoire was profiled, and TCRdb retains in-frame clones only, with some absent. The sample includes 240,000 or so clones, approximately 93% of them seen just once. This specimen consisted of peripheral blood, obtained on day 0 of AZD1222 vaccination. The receptors here all came from an adult in good health.

The CDR3 here is CASSSRLAGGTEQYF. DNA for the CDR3: TGCGCCAGCAGCTCCCGACTAGCGGGGGGAACCGAGCAGTACTTC. J is TRBJ2-7 and V is TRBV4-1; 13 positions match TRBD2. This CDR3 comprises 15 residues. Trimming cost V 5 bases and J 6 bases; bases outside gene matches: 7. CDR1 is MGHRA, CDR2 YSYEKL, per germline.

The CDR3 DNA sequence: TGTGCCAGCAGCCCCTCGGGAGGAGCGGGGGCTGTGTTAGCCAAAAACATTCAGTACTTC. This encodes CASSPSGGAGAVLAKNIQYF. This sequence joins TRBV4-2 and TRBJ2-4; 8 bases match TRBD2. After removal of 4 bases from V and 0 bases from J, the junction contained 17 bases not matched to a gene. The CDR3 contains 20 residues. Germline CDR1 LGHNA, CDR2 YNFKEQ.

This clone was detected only once. This chain connects TRBV9 to TRBJ1-1; D is unclear. CDR3 length: 13 amino acids. Trimming left V 3 bases short and J 0 bases short, with 6 bases between. Germline V lookup: CDR1 SGDLS, CDR2 YYNGEE. CDR3 region: CASSARLNTEAFF. The CDR3, as DNA: TGTGCCAGCAGCGCCCGGTTGAACACTGAAGCTTTCTTT.

The chain is built from TRBV19 and TRBJ2-7; D is unclear. Looked up from germline, CDR1 is LNHDA and CDR2 is SQIVND (reference sequence). V gave up 1 base and J gave up 5 bases, with 12 bases separating them. This CDR3 is 14 amino acids long. DNA of the CDR3: TGTGCCAGTAGTATAGCTCCAATCCCCCACGAGCAGTACTTC. It codes for CASSIAPIPHEQYF.

The gene calls are TRBV6-5 and TRBJ1-1; 9 positions agree with TRBD1. CDR1 and CDR2 from the germline V gene are MNHEY and SVGAGI. Losses at the gene ends were 6 bases for V and 11 bases for J; bases not matched to a gene: 7. This CDR3 region has 12 residues. DNA for the CDR3: TGTGCCAGCAGGCCCGGGACAGGGCTGGCTTTCTTT. Translated, it gives CASRPGTGLAFF.

The chain links TRBV28 to TRBJ2-1, with TRBD2 identical over 12 bases. CDR3 length: 16 residues. CDR1 and CDR2 from the germline V gene are MDHEN and SYDVKM. With 3 bases clipped from V and 4 bases from J, the junction kept 4 bases outside the gene matches. The CDR3 region is CASSFPTSGGYNEQFF. The CDR3 DNA sequence: TGTGCCAGCAGTTTTCCGACTAGCGGGGGATACAATGAGCAGTTCTTC. The whole variable domain, remainder taken from reference TRBV28 and TRBJ2-1, is DVKVTQSSRYLVKRTGEKVFLECVQDMDHENMFWYRQDPGLGLRLIYFSYDVKMKEKGDIPEGYSVSREKKERFSLILESASTNQTSMYLCASSFPTSGGYNEQFFGPGTRLTVL.

The chain employs TRBV5-4 and TRBJ1-5; D is undetermined. This CDR3 is built from 13 residues. Per the germline V gene, CDR1 is SGHNT and CDR2 is YYREEE (reference sequence). V dropped 5 bases and J dropped 4 bases, with 10 bases sitting between them. CDR3 in DNA: TGTGCCAGCAGTCTCGGATGGAATCAGCCCCAGCATTTT. Translating gives CASSLGWNQPQHF.

V and J are TRBV4-1 and TRBJ1-4; the D gene is possibly TRBD1 (5 bases). The V end was cut by 4 bases, the J end by 0 bases, with 12 bases between. This CDR3 has 16 amino acids. Germline V CDR1 and CDR2: MGHRA, YSYEKL. Written as DNA, the CDR3 is TGCGCCAGCAGCCCCGGGACCGCAGCAACTAATGAAAAACTGTTTTTT. Protein: CASSPGTAATNEKLFF.

This rearrangement joins TRBV12-3 or TRBV12-4 to TRBJ2-1; D call uncertain. The germline V and J ends were trimmed by 0 bases and 5 bases, with 2 bases remaining between them. The CDR3 totals 12 residues. CDR3 loop: CASSLAHNEQFF. CDR3 in DNA: TGTGCCAGCAGTTTAGCGCACAATGAGCAGTTCTTC.

CDR3 region: CASSRRGLAVVGEQFF. The CDR3 bases are TGCGCCAGCAGCCGCCGGGGGTTAGCAGTAGTGGGTGAGCAGTTCTTC. The V gene is TRBV5-1, the J gene TRBJ2-1; TRBD2 might be the D (6 bases). The CDR3 is made up of 16 amino acids. The germline V gene encodes CDR1 SGHRS and CDR2 YFSETQ. V lost 4 bases and J 9 bases, leaving 23 bases between the germline ends.

The chain links TRBV5-4 to TRBJ2-1; 10 bases fit TRBD1. Germline CDR1 SGHNT, CDR2 YYREEE (reference sequence). J lost 10 bases, V lost 4 bases, and 5 bases had no gene match. The CDR3 is 13 residues long. The CDR3 loop reads CASSTPTGGEQFF. DNA of the CDR3: TGTGCCAGCAGCACCCCGACAGGGGGCGAGCAGTTCTTC.

The chain is built from TRBV19 and TRBJ2-1; D is undetermined. The germline gives CDR1 LNHDA, CDR2 SQIVND (reference sequence). The CDR3 length is 16 residues. Trimming pared 3 bases from V and 0 bases from J, leaving 12 bases between. CDR3: CASSIGLASSYNEQFF. As DNA, the CDR3 is TGTGCCAGTAGTATCGGTTTGGCGAGCTCCTACAATGAGCAGTTCTTC. Using reference TRBV19 and TRBJ2-1 for the parts outside the CDR3, the full variable domain is DGGITQSPKYLFRKEGQNVTLSCEQNLNHDAMYWYRQDPGQGLRLIYYSQIVNDFQKGDIAEGYSVSREKKESFPLTVTSAQKNPTAFYLCASSIGLASSYNEQFFGPGTRLTVL.

This clone is a singleton in its sample. CDR3 DNA sequence: TGTGCCAGCGAGACAGGCCAACGTGAAAAACTGTTTTTT. Translating gives CASETGQREKLFF. The chain has TRBV28 and TRBJ1-4; a possible D gene is TRBD1 (6 bases). The CDR3 loop spans 13 amino acids. Germline loops: CDR1 MDHEN, CDR2 SYDVKM. V was shortened by 8 bases and J by 7 bases, with 14 bases between the two germline ends. The whole variable domain, remainder taken from reference TRBV28 and TRBJ1-4, is DVKVTQSSRYLVKRTGEKVFLECVQDMDHENMFWYRQDPGLGLRLIYFSYDVKMKEKGDIPEGYSVSREKKERFSLILESASTNQTSMYLCASETGQREKLFFGSGTQLSVL.

This clone has just one count. J is TRBJ2-3 and V is TRBV28; 8 nucleotides agree with TRBD2. The germline V gene has CDR1 MDHEN and CDR2 SYDVKM. V lost 4 bases to trimming and J lost 2 bases; unmatched junction nucleotides: 11. This CDR3 region has 17 residues. The CDR3 nucleotides read TGTGCCAGCAGTTCCCGTAAGCGGGAGCAGGACACAGATACGCAGTATTTT. Protein product: CASSSRKREQDTDTQYF.

The V call is TRBV9, the J call TRBJ2-2; possible D gene TRBD1, 6 bases. V shed 0 bases and J shed 4 bases, with 25 bases lying between them. Germline CDR1 SGDLS, CDR2 YYNGEE. CDR3 length: 20 amino acids. Written as DNA, the CDR3 is TGTGCCAGCAGCGTAGAAGGGCGGAGGACAGAGACTTTATTCACCGGGGAGCTGTTTTTT. Amino acid sequence: CASSVEGRRTETLFTGELFF. Filled out from reference TRBV9 and TRBJ2-2, the complete variable domain reads DSGVTQTPKHLITATGQRVTLRCSPRSGDLSVYWYQQSLDQGLQFLIQYYNGEERAKGNILERFSAQQFPDLHSELNLSSLELGDSALYFCASSVEGRRTETLFTGELFFGEGSRLTVL.

The chain recombines TRBV6-2 or TRBV6-3 with TRBJ1-1, with TRBD1 matching 7 bases. The J segment lost 1 base and the V segment lost 6 bases, leaving 11 bases of the junction unmatched. The CDR3 runs to 16 residues. Germline-derived CDR1 and CDR2 are MNHEY and SVGEGT. Here the CDR3 DNA reads TGTGCCAGCAGCCCTAGACAGGGTCTGTCGAACACTGAAGCTTTCTTT. Translated: CASSPRQGLSNTEAFF.